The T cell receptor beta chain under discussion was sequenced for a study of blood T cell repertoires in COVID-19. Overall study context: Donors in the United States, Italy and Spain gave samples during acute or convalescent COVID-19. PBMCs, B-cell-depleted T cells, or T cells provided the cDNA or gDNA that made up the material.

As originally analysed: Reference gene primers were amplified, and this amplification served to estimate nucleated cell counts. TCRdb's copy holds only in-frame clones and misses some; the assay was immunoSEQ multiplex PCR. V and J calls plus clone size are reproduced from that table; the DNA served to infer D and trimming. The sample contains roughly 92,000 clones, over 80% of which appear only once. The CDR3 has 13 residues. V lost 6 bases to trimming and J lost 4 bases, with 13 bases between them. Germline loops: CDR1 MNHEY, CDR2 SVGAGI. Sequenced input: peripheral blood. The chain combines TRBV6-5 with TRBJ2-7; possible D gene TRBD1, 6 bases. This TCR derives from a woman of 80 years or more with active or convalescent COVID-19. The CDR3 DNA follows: TGTGCCAGCAGATTGACAGGCGTTTACGAGCAGTACTTC. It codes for CASRLTGVYEQYF.